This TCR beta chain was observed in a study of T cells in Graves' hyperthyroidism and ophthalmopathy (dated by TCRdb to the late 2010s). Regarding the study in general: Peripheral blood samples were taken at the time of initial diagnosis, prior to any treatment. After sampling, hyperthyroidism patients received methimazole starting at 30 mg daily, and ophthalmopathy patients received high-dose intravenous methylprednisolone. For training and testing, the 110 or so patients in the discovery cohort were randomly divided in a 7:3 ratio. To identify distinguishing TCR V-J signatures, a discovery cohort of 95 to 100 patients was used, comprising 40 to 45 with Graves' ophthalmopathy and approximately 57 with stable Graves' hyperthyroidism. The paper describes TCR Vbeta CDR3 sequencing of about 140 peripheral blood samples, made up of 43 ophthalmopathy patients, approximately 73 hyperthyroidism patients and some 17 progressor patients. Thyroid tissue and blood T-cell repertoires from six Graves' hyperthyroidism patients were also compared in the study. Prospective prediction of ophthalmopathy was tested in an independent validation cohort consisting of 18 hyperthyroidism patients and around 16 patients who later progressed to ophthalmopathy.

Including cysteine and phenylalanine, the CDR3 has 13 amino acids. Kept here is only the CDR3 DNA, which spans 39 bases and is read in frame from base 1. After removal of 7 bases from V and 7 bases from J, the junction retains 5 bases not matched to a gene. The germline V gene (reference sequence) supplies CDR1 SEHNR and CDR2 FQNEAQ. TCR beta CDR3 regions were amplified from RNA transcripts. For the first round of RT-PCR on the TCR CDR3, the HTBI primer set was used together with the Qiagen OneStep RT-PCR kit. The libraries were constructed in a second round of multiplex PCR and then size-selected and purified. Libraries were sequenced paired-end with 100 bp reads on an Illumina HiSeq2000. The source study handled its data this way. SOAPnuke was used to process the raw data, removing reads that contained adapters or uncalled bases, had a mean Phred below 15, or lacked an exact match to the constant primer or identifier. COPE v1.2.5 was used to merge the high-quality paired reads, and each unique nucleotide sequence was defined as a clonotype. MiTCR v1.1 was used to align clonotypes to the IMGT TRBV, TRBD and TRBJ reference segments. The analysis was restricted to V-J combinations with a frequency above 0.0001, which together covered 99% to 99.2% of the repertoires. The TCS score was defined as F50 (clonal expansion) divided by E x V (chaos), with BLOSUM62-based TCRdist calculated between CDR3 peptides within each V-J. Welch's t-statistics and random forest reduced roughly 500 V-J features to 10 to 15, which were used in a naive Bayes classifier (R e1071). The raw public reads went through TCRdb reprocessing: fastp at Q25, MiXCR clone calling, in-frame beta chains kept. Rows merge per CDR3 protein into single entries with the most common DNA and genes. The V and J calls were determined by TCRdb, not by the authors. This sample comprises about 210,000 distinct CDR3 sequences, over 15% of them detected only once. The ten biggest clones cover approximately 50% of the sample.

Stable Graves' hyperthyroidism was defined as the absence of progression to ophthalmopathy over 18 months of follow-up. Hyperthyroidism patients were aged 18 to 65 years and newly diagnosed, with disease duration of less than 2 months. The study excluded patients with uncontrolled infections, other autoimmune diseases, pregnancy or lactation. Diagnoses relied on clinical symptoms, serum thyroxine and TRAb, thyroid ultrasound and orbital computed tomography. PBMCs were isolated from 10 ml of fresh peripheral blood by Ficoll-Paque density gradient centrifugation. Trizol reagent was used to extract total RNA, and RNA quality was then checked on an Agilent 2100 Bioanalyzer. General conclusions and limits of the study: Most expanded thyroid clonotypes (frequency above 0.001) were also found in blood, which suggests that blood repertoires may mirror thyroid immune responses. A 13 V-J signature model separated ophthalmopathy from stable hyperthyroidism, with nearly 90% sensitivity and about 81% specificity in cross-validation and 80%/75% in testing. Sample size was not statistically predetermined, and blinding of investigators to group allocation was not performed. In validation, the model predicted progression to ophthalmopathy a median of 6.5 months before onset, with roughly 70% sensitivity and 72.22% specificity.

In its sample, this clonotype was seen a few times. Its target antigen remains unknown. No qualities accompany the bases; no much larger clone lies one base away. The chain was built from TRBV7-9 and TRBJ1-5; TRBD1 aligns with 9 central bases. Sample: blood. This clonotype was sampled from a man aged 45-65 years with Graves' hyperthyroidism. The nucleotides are TGTGCCAGCACTACAGGGGGCAGGCAGCCCCAGCATTTT. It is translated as CASTTGGRQPQHF.